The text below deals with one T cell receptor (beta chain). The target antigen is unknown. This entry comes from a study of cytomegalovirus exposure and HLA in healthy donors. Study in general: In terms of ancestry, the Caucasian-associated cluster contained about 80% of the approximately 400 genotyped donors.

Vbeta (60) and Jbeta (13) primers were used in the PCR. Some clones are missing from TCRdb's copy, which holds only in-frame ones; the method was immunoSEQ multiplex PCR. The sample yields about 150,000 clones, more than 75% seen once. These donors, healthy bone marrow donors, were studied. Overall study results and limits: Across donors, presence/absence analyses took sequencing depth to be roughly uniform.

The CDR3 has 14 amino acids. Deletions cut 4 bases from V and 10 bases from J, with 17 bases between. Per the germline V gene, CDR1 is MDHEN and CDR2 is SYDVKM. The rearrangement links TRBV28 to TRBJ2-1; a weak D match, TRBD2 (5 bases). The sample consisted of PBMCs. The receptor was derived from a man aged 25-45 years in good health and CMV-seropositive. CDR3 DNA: TGTGCCAGCAGTTCCACCGGGATCCAGCCCGAGCAGTTCTTC. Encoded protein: CASSSTGIQPEQFF.